This T cell receptor (beta chain) emerged from a study of T cells in Graves' hyperthyroidism and ophthalmopathy. Study findings and constraints: Stable hyperthyroidism and ophthalmopathy were separated using 13 V-J signatures.

As to this clonotype: The antigen remains unidentified.

Authors of the study amplified TCR beta CDR3 regions from RNA transcripts. RT-PCR in the first round (using the HTBI primer set) targeted the TCR CDR3. Each CDR3 protein is one row after TCRdb ran MiXCR on the multiplex PCR reads. Of approximately 590,000 distinct CDR3 sequences listed, around 16% are singletons. Germline assignment: CDR1 SEHNR and CDR2 FQNEAQ (reference sequence). Trimming took off 4 bases at V and 5 bases at J, with 9 bases between the two ends. The CDR3 length is 13 residues. The rearrangement uses TRBV7-9 and TRBJ1-5; D not certain. This receptor was identified in a young woman with Graves' hyperthyroidism. Sequenced sample: blood. Here the CDR3 DNA reads TGTGCCAGCAGCTCCCCTACTGATCAGCCCCAGCATTTT. It is translated as CASSSPTDQPQHF.